The 23 T cell receptor beta chains in this list originate from one sample, sequenced in a study of T cells in Graves' hyperthyroidism and ophthalmopathy (dated by TCRdb to 2018 to 2020). Library generation was performed with multiplex PCR. Reads for this sample came from an Illumina HiSeq 2000. The TCR beta CDR3 regions were amplified from RNA transcripts. For the first round of RT-PCR on the TCR CDR3, the HTBI primer set was used together with the Qiagen OneStep RT-PCR kit. The public reads were quality trimmed at Q25 with fastp and then assembled into clones with MiXCR by TCRdb, keeping productive beta chains. Each CDR3 protein gets just one entry, which takes the most common genes and DNA from the rows behind it. Here the sample has about 570,000 distinct CDR3 sequences; about 45% occur a single time. Roughly 19% of the sample goes to the ten largest clones. The sample was peripheral blood or thyroid tissue (not recorded which). These receptors all stem from an adult woman with Graves' disease, either hyperthyroidism or ophthalmopathy (not recorded which).

This chain connects TRBV7-9 to TRBJ2-7; TRBD2 aligns across 8 bases. The CDR3 extends over 16 amino acids. Germline assignment: CDR1 SEHNR and CDR2 FQNEAQ (reference sequence). V shed 3 bases, J shed 0 bases, and the junction held 7 bases outside the gene matches. CDR3 loop: CASSFKTSAASYEQYF. The CDR3 DNA is TGTGCCAGCAGCTTCAAGACTAGCGCCGCCTCCTACGAGCAGTACTTC.

Ten or more counts support this clonotype. The V and J genes are TRBV5-5 and TRBJ1-6; D ambiguous. This CDR3 is 13 amino acids long. Germline V gives CDR1 SGHKS, CDR2 YYEKEE (reference sequence). The V end was cut by 0 bases, the J end by 9 bases, with 7 bases between. As DNA, the CDR3 is TGTGCCAGCAGCTTGGATTGGAGTTCACCCCTCCACTTT. Protein product: CASSLDWSSPLHF.

There are a few counts of this clonotype. The rearrangement uses TRBV9 and TRBJ1-1; 7 positions agree with TRBD1. Unmatched junction bases numbered 8, after V lost 4 bases and J lost 8 bases. There are 13 residues in the CDR3. Germline assignment: CDR1 SGDLS and CDR2 YYNGEE. CDR3 in amino acids: CASSPRARGEAFF. In DNA form, the CDR3 reads TGTGCCAGCAGCCCCCGGGCCAGGGGGGAAGCTTTCTTT.

This chain connects TRBV7-9 to TRBJ1-2; TRBD1 aligns across 7 bases. Germline CDR1 reads SEHNR; CDR2 reads FQNEAQ (reference sequence). V lost 5 bases to trimming and J lost 4 bases; unmatched junction nucleotides: 13. This CDR3 is built from 16 residues. For the CDR3, the DNA is TGTGCCAGCAGCCCTGCCCCCGGGACAGCAACCTATGGCTACACCTTC. Translation: CASSPAPGTATYGYTF. Using reference TRBV7-9 and TRBJ1-2 for the parts outside the CDR3, the full variable domain is DTGVSQNPRHKITKRGQNVTFRCDPISEHNRLYWYRQTLGQGPEFLTYFQNEAQLEKSRLLSDRFSAERPKGSFSTLEIQRTEQGDSAMYLCASSPAPGTATYGYTFGSGTRLTVV.

The gene calls are TRBV12-3 or TRBV12-4 and TRBJ2-6; the D is unclear. There are 14 residues in the CDR3. Trimming pared 5 bases from V and 7 bases from J, leaving 12 bases between. The CDR3 is CASSLPPLANVLTF. The CDR3 nucleotides read TGTGCCAGCAGTCTCCCTCCATTAGCCAACGTCCTGACTTTC.

The V call is TRBV7-3, the J call TRBJ2-7; 7 nucleotides agree with TRBD1. CDR3 size: 14 residues. CDR1 is SGHTA and CDR2 is FQGTGA in the germline V gene. V lost 3 bases to trimming and J lost 5 bases; unmatched junction nucleotides: 7. CDR3: CASSFRDSHHEQYF. CDR3 nucleotide sequence: TGTGCCAGCAGCTTTCGGGACAGCCACCACGAGCAGTACTTC.

CDR3 amino acids: CASTDYVDTEAFF. In DNA, the CDR3 is TGTGCCAGCACCGATTACGTTGACACTGAAGCTTTCTTT. V is TRBV7-9 and J is TRBJ1-1; D call uncertain. CDR3 length: 13 residues. V was cut by 7 bases and J by 3 bases, with 12 bases left in between. Germline CDR1 SEHNR, CDR2 FQNEAQ (reference sequence).

The chain is built from TRBV7-6 and TRBJ2-5; the D call may be TRBD1 or TRBD2 (5 bases each). Between the trimmed V and J ends, which lost 4 bases and 8 bases, there was a span of 20 bases. CDR3 length: 15 residues. Germline V gene sequence: CDR1 SGHVS, CDR2 FNYEAQ. CDR3 sequence: CASSSMGTRSDTQYF. In DNA, the CDR3 is TGTGCCAGCAGCTCCATGGGGACCAGATCGGACACCCAGTACTTC.

On this clonotype: A much larger clone lies a single base off, so this may be a read error. This chain uses TRBV2 with TRBJ1-4; perhaps TRBD1 as D (5 bases). CDR3 length: 18 residues. With 5 bases removed from V and 0 bases from J, the gap between germline ends came to 19 bases. The germline gives CDR1 SNHLY, CDR2 FYNNEI. The CDR3 loop reads CASSRLGTVAATNEKLFF. CDR3 in DNA: TGTGCCAGCAGTCGCCTCGGGACGGTGGCTGCAACTAATGAAAAACTGTTTTTT.

This chain joins TRBV19 and TRBJ2-2; 12 nucleotides agree with TRBD2. V was pared by 5 bases and J by 4 bases, with 8 bases of the junction left unmatched. This CDR3 is 17 amino acids long. Germline loops: CDR1 LNHDA, CDR2 SQIVND (reference sequence). The CDR3 DNA sequence: TGTGCCAGTAGTCTACGCTTGGGACTAGCGGGCACCGGGGAGCTGTTTTTT. As protein: CASSLRLGLAGTGELFF.

This clonotype was seen repeatedly, ten times or more. The gene calls are TRBV7-9 and TRBJ1-6, with TRBD1 identical over 10 bases. This CDR3 spans 17 amino acids. Germline V gives CDR1 SEHNR, CDR2 FQNEAQ (reference sequence). After removal of 3 bases from V and 6 bases from J, the junction contained 8 bases not matched to a gene. The CDR3 DNA follows: TGTGCCAGCAGCTTGGTTGGACAGGGGGAGGGTAATTCACCCCTCCACTTT. Translation gives CASSLVGQGEGNSPLHF.

The chain is built from TRBV2 and TRBJ2-2; maybe TRBD2 (6 bases). The V and J ends lost 10 bases and 1 base respectively, with 13 bases between them. Germline loops: CDR1 SNHLY, CDR2 FYNNEI. The CDR3 spans 14 residues. CDR3 sequence (DNA): TGTGCCATCGGACGGCGGGGGAACACCGGGGAGCTGTTTTTT. Translating gives CAIGRRGNTGELFF.

This clonotype was seen at least ten times. The chain carries TRBV2 and TRBJ2-7; D might be TRBD2 (5 bases). Germline V gives CDR1 SNHLY, CDR2 FYNNEI. Trimming left V 6 bases short and J 9 bases short, with 15 bases between. The CDR3 is made up of 12 amino acids. The CDR3 coding sequence is TGTGCCAGCAGAGCGGACTTTTGGGGGCAGTACTTC. Protein product: CASRADFWGQYF.

The table lists this clonotype with a few counts. The chain uses TRBV7-3 and TRBJ2-3, with TRBD2 matching 7 bases. Per the germline V gene, CDR1 is SGHTA and CDR2 is FQGTGA. Germline trimming cut 4 bases from V and 6 bases from J; bases unmatched to any gene: 10. The CDR3 sequence is 15 residues long. The CDR3 here is CASSSSGRDWDTQYF. DNA of the CDR3: TGTGCCAGCAGCTCTAGCGGAAGGGATTGGGATACGCAGTATTTT.

This clonotype was picked up many times. The chain combines TRBV14 with TRBJ2-7; D call uncertain. The germline CDR1 and CDR2 sequences are SGHDN and FVKESK. V lost 2 bases, J lost 0 bases, and 2 bases lay in between. This CDR3 contains 12 residues. The CDR3 reads CASSQSSYEQYF. The CDR3 DNA sequence: TGTGCCAGCAGCCAAAGCTCCTACGAGCAGTACTTC.

V gene TRBV20-1 combines with J gene TRBJ2-5; the match to TRBD2 covers 9 bases. V dropped 5 bases and J dropped 2; count of bases not matched to a gene: 9. CDR1 DFQATT and CDR2 SNEGSKA come from the germline V gene (reference sequence). This CDR3 region has 15 residues. CDR3 nucleotide sequence: TGCAGTGCTCGGTCCGGGACTAGCCTACAAGAGACCCAGTACTTC. This gives the protein CSARSGTSLQETQYF.

This clonotype has a handful of counts. The V gene is TRBV28, the J gene TRBJ2-2; D ambiguous. V dropped 6 bases and J dropped 8 bases, with 4 bases sitting between them. CDR3 size: 10 residues. Germline V gene data show CDR1 as MDHEN and CDR2 as SYDVKM. The CDR3 nucleotides read TGTGCCAGCAGCCAAGGGGAGCTGTTTTTT. This encodes CASSQGELFF.

This clonotype was counted at least ten times. The gene calls are TRBV20-1 and TRBJ1-2; no firm D call. The CDR3 totals 11 residues. The V and J ends lost 3 bases and 5 bases respectively, with 7 bases between them. Germline V CDR1 and CDR2: DFQATT, SNEGSKA (reference sequence). The CDR3 nucleotides are TGCAGTGCTAGGTCCGGATATGGCTACACCTTC. It encodes CSARSGYGYTF.

This clonotype was counted once. Since no conserved phenylalanine or tryptophan closes the CDR3, a read error is the likely cause. No DNA is shown, since the ends of the CDR3 on it are uncertain; the CDR3 is the one TCRdb lists. This chain joins TRBV12-3 or TRBV12-4 and TRBJ2-3. Including both end residues, the CDR3 is 17 amino acids long. The CDR3: CASSTSDRISSTDTQMS.

This clonotype was counted only a few times. V usage is TRBV20-1 and J usage is TRBJ1-5; D unresolved. The CDR3 contains 15 residues. Germline V CDR1 and CDR2: DFQATT, SNEGSKA (reference sequence). Deletions cut 5 bases from V and 0 bases from J, with 14 bases between. The CDR3 reads CSARGRMNSNQPQHF. The CDR3 DNA sequence: TGCAGTGCTCGTGGACGTATGAATAGCAATCAGCCCCAGCATTTT.

With respect to this clonotype: The conserved closing phenylalanine or tryptophan is absent in this CDR3, likely reflecting a read error. It is unclear where the CDR3 begins or ends on the DNA, so no DNA is shown, and the CDR3 is as TCRdb lists it. The chain employs TRBV20-1 and TRBJ1-4; TRBD1 is the table's D call and was not checked against the DNA. Germline V gene lookup returns CDR1 DFQATT and CDR2 SNEGSKA (reference sequence). The CDR3 sequence runs 10 residues, both termini included. CDR3: CSANAGTVRY.

This chain uses TRBV15 with TRBJ1-1; no definite D call. Trimming shortened V by 0 bases and J by 1 base, and 6 bases separated the two germline ends. The germline V gene has CDR1 LNHNV and CDR2 YYDKDF (reference sequence). This CDR3 has 14 residues. The CDR3, as DNA: TGTGCCACCAGCAGAGATCTCCCGAACACTGAAGCTTTCTTT. Protein: CATSRDLPNTEAFF. The full variable domain, with the rest looked up from reference TRBV15 and TRBJ1-1, is DAMVIQNPRYQVTQFGKPVTLSCSQTLNHNVMYWYQQKSSQAPKLLFHYYDKDFNNEADTPDNFQSRRPNTSFCFLDIRSPGLGDTAMYLCATSRDLPNTEAFFGQGTRLTVV.

The chain has TRBV29-1 and TRBJ1-5; 7 positions match TRBD1. CDR1 and CDR2 (germline): SQVTM, ANQGSEA. Losses at the gene ends were 2 bases for V and 3 bases for J; bases not matched to a gene: 7. CDR3 length: 15 residues. The CDR3 here is CSVETGAWDNQPQHF. The CDR3 nucleotides are TGCAGCGTTGAAACAGGGGCATGGGACAATCAGCCCCAGCATTTT.